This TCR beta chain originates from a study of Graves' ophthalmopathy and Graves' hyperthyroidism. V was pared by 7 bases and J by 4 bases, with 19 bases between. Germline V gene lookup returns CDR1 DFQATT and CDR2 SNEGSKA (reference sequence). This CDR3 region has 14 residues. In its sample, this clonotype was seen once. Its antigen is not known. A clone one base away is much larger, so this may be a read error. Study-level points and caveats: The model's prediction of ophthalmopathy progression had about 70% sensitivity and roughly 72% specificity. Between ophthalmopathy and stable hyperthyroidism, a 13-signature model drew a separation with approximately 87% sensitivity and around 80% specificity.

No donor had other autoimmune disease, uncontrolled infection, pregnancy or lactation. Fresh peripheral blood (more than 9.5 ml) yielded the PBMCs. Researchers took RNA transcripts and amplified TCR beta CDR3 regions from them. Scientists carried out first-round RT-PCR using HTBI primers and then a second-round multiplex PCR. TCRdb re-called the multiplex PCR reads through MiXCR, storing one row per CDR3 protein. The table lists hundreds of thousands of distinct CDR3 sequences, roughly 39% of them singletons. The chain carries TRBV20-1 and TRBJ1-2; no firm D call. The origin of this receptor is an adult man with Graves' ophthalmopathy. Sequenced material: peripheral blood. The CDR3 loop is CSDPPDRPGYGYTF. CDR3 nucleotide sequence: TGCAGTGACCCCCCGGACCGACCGGGCTATGGCTACACCTTC.